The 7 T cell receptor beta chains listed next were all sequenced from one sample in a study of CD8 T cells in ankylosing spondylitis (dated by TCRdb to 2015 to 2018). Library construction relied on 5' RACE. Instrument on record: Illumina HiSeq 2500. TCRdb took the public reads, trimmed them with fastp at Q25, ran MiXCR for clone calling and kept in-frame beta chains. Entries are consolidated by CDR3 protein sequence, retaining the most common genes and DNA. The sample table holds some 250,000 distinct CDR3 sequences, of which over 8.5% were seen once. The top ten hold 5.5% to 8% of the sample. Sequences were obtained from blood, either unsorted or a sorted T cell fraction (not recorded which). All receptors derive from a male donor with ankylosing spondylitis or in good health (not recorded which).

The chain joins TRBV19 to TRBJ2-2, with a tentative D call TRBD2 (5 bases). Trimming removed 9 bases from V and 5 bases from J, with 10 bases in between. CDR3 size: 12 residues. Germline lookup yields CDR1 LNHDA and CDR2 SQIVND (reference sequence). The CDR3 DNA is TGTGCCAGGCCATGGGAGACCGGGGAGCTGTTTTTT. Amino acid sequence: CARPWETGELFF. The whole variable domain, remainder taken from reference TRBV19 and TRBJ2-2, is DGGITQSPKYLFRKEGQNVTLSCEQNLNHDAMYWYRQDPGQGLRLIYYSQIVNDFQKGDIAEGYSVSREKKESFPLTVTSAQKNPTAFYLCARPWETGELFFGEGSRLTVL.

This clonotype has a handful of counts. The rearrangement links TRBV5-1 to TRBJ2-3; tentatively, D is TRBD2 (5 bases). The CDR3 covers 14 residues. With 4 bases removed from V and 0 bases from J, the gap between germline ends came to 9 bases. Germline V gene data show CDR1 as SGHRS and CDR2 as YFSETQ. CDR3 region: CASSPRGSTDTQYF. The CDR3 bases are TGCGCCAGCAGCCCACGAGGGAGCACAGATACGCAGTATTTT.

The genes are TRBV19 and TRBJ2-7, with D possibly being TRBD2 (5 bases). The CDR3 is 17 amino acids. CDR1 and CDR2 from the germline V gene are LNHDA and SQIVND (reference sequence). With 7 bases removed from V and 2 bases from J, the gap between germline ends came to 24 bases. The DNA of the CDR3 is TGTGCCAGTACATCAACCAGACTAAAGCGGAGGCCCTACGAGCAGTACTTC. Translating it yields CASTSTRLKRRPYEQYF.

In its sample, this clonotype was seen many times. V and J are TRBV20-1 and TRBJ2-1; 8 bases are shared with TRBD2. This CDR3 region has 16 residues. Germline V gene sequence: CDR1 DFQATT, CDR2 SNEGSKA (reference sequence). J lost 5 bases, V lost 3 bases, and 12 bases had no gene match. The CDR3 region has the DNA TGCAGTGCTAGTCCGGCCTCCCGGCGGGAGGACAATGAGCAGTTCTTC. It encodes CSASPASRREDNEQFF.

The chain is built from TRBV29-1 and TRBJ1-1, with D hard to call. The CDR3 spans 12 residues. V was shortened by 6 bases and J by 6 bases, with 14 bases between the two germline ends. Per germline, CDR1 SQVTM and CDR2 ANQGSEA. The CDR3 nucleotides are TGCAGCGTAGCTGACATTGGGGCTGAAGCTTTCTTT. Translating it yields CSVADIGAEAFF.

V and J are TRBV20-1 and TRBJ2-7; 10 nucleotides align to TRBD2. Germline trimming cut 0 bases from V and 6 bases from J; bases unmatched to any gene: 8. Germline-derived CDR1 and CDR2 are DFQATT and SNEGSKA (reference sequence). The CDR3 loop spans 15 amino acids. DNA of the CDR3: TGCAGTGCTAGAGAGGCCCCTAGCGGGAGCGGCGAGCAGTACTTC. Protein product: CSAREAPSGSGEQYF.

This CDR3 reads CASWGLGGANVLTF. In nucleotides, the CDR3 is TGTGCCAGCTGGGGCTTGGGTGGGGCCAACGTCCTGACTTTC. The genes are TRBV7-8 and TRBJ2-6, with D possibly being TRBD1 (5 bases). Germline CDR1 SGHVS, CDR2 FQNEAQ. V dropped 8 bases and J dropped 3 bases, with 11 bases sitting between them. This CDR3 comprises 14 residues.